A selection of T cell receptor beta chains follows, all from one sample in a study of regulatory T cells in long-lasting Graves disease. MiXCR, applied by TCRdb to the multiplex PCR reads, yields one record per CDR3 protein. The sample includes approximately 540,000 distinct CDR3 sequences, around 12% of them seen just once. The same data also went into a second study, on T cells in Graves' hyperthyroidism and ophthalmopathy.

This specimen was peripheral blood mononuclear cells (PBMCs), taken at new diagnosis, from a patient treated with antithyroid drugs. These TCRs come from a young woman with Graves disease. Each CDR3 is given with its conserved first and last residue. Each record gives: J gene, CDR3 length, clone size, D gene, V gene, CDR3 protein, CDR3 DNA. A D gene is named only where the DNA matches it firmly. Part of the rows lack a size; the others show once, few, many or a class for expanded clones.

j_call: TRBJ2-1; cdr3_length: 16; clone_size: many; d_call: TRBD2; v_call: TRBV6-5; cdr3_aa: CASSSALAGGRNEQFF; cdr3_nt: TGTGCCAGCAGTTCCGCCCTAGCGGGGGGCAGGAATGAGCAGTTCTTC
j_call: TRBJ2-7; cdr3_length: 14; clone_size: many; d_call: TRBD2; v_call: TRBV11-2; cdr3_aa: CASSLELAGVEQYF; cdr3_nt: TGTGCCAGCAGCTTAGAACTAGCGGGAGTCGAGCAGTACTTC
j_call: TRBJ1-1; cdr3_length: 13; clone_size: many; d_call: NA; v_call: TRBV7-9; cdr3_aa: CASSLVGLTEAFF; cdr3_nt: TGTGCCAGCAGCTTAGTAGGACTTACTGAAGCTTTCTTT
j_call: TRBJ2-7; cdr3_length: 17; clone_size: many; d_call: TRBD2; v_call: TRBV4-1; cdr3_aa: CASSQERTSGFVYEQYF; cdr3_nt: TGCGCCAGCAGCCAAGAAAGGACTAGCGGGTTCGTCTACGAGCAGTACTTC
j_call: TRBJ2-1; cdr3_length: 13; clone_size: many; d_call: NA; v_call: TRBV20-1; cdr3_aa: CSAIREASNEQFF; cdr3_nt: TGCAGTGCAATCAGAGAGGCTAGCAATGAGCAGTTCTTC
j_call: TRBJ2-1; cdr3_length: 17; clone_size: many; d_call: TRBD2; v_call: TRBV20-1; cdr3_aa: CSARHLAGGPSYNEQFF; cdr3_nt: TGCAGTGCTAGACACCTAGCGGGAGGGCCCTCCTACAATGAGCAGTTCTTC
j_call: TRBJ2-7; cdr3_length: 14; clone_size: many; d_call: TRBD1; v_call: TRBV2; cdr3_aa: CASSAQGATYEQYF; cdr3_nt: TGTGCCAGCAGCGCACAGGGGGCCACCTACGAGCAGTACTTC
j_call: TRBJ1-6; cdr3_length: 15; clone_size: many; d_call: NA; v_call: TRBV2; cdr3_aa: CASSDASSYNSPLHF; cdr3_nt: TGTGCCAGCAGCGACGCCAGCTCCTATAATTCACCCCTCCACTTT
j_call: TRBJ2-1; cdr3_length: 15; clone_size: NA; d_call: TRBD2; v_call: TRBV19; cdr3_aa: CASSRDGRALNEQFF; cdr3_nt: TGTGCCAGTAGTAGGGACGGGAGGGCCCTTAATGAGCAGTTCTTC
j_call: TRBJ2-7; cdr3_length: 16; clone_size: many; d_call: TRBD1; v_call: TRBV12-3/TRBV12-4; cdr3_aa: CASSVLFGQAPYEQYF; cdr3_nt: TGTGCCAGCAGTGTCCTCTTTGGACAGGCCCCCTACGAGCAGTACTTC
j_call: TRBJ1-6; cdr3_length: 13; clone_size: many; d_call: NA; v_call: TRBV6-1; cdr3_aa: CASSELRISPLHF; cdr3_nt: TGTGCCAGCAGTGAACTGAGGATTTCACCCCTCCACTTT
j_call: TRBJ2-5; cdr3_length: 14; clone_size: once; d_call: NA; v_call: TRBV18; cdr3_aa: CASSPWGNQETQYF; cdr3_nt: TGTGCCAGCTCACCTTGGGGGAACCAAGAGACCCAGTACTTC
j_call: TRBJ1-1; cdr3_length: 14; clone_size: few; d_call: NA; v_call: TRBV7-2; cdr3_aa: CASSSLGPRSGAFF; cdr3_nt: TGTGCCAGCAGCTCGCTGGGACCCCGTTCAGGAGCTTTCTTT
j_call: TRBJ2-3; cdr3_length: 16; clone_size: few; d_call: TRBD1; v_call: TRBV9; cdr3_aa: CASSIETGGRGDTQYF; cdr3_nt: TGTGCCAGCAGCATAGAAACAGGGGGCAGAGGCGATACGCAGTATTTT
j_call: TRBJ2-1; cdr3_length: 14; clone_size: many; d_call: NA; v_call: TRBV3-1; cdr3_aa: CASRLSGTYNEQFF; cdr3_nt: TGTGCCAGCAGACTTAGCGGAACCTACAATGAGCAGTTCTTC
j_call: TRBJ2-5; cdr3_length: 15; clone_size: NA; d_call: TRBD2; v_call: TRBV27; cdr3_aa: CASSTSGMYQETQYF; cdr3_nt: TGTGCCAGCAGTACTAGCGGGATGTACCAAGAGACCCAGTACTTC
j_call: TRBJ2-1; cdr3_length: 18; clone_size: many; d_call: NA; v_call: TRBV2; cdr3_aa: CASSEARRDTHSYNEQFF; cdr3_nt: TGTGCCAGCAGTGAAGCGCGGAGGGACACCCACTCCTACAATGAGCAGTTCTTC
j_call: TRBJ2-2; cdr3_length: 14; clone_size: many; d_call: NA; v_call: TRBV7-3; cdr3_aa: CASSLSGYTGELFF; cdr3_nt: TGTGCCAGCAGCTTATCGGGGTACACCGGGGAGCTGTTTTTT
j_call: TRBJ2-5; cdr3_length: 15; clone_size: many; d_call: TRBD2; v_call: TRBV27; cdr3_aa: CASSQAGGPWETQYF; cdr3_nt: TGTGCCAGCAGTCAAGCGGGAGGGCCGTGGGAGACCCAGTACTTC
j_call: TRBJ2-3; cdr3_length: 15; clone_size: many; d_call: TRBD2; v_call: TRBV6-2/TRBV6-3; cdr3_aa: CASSEVAGAADTQYF; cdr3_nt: TGTGCCAGCAGTGAAGTAGCGGGAGCGGCAGATACGCAGTATTTT
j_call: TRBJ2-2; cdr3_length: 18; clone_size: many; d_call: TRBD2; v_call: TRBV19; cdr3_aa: CASSMRASGRSRTGELFF; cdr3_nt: TGTGCCAGTAGTATGAGAGCTAGCGGGAGATCCCGAACCGGGGAGCTGTTTTTT
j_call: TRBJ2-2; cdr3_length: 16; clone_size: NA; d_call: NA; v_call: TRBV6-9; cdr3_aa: CASSYGGVGVPGELFF; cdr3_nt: TGTGCCAGCAGTTACGGGGGAGTGGGTGTCCCCGGGGAGCTGTTTTTT
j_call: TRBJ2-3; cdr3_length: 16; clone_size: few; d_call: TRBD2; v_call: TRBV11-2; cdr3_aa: CASSRREGRGTDTQYF; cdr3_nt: TGTGCCAGCAGCAGGCGGGAGGGCCGGGGCACAGATACGCAGTATTTT
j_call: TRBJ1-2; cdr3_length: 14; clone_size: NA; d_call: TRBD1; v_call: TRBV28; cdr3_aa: CASSLGEQGTGYTF; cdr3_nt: TGTGCCAGCAGTTTGGGGGAACAGGGGACTGGCTACACCTTC